A selection of T cell receptor beta chains follows, all from one sample in a study of blood T cell repertoires in COVID-19. Only in-frame clones appear in the TCRdb table, and some are missing; sequencing was by immunoSEQ multiplex PCR. This repertoire shows approximately 50,000 clones, 85% to 95% found once; its top ten account for approximately 3%. The sequenced sample was peripheral blood. The origin of the receptors is a human donor in a cohort sampled during active COVID-19. The CDR3 runs from the conserved cysteine through the conserved F or W. Fields, in order: clone size, D gene, V gene, J gene, CDR3 DNA, CDR3 protein. The D gene is left open where the match is weak. Clone size, where shown, is once, few, many, or a class for clones that have expanded.

NA	NA	TRBV5-4	TRBJ1-6	TGTGCCAGCAGCTTGGGGGGGGGCATAGACTCCTATAATTCACCCCTCCACTTT	CASSLGGGIDSYNSPLHF
NA	TRBD1	TRBV27	TRBJ1-5	TGTGCCAGCAGTCCCCGCCGGTATGGGACAGGGGGTTATTGGCAGCCCCAGCATTTT	CASSPRRYGTGGYWQPQHF
NA	NA	TRBV4-1	TRBJ2-1	TGCGCCAGCAGCCCTACCAGGGGTTACAATGAGCAGTTCTTC	CASSPTRGYNEQFF
once	NA	TRBV6-5	TRBJ2-3	TGTGCCAGCTTGTCTGGACAGCGCACAGATACGCAGTATTTT	CASLSGQRTDTQYF
NA	TRBD1	TRBV5-4	TRBJ2-5	TGTGCCAGCAGCTTGGCGACAGGGCAAGAGACCCAGTACTTC	CASSLATGQETQYF
NA	TRBD2	TRBV9	TRBJ2-7	TGTGCCAGCAGCGTAGGGGGAGGGCTCAACTACGAGCAGTACTTC	CASSVGGGLNYEQYF
NA	NA	TRBV5-1	TRBJ2-2	TGCGCCAGCAGCAGGGGCGAAAACACCGGGGAGCTGTTTTTT	CASSRGENTGELFF
once	TRBD1	TRBV24-1	TRBJ2-1	TGTGCCACCCGGACAGGGGCTGGTGACAATGAGCAGTTCTTC	CATRTGAGDNEQFF
NA	NA	TRBV11-2	TRBJ2-6	TGTGCCAGCAGCTTAGAGGCAGTCTTGATTGGGGCCAACGTCCTGACTTTC	CASSLEAVLIGANVLTF
few	NA	TRBV2	TRBJ1-1	TGTGCCAGCAGGGCCGACATCAACGCTGAAGCTTTCTTT	CASRADINAEAFF
NA	TRBD1	TRBV6-2/TRBV6-3	TRBJ2-1	TGTGCCAGCAGCGTCCCTACAGGGGGGTACGAGCAGTTCTTC	CASSVPTGGYEQFF
NA	NA	TRBV30	TRBJ2-5	TGTGCCTGGCAGGGCCGAGAAGAGACCCAGTACTTC	CAWQGREETQYF
NA	TRBD2	TRBV6-2/TRBV6-3	TRBJ2-7	TGTGCCAGCAGTTACGTGGCTAGCGGTGACTACGAGCAGTACTTC	CASSYVASGDYEQYF
NA	NA	TRBV5-4	TRBJ1-2	TGTGCCAGCAGCTTGGCGGGGGGGCATGGCTACACCTTC	CASSLAGGHGYTF
NA	NA	TRBV6-5	TRBJ1-1	TGTGCCAGCTGGTTCAGGGAGGGGAGGACTGAAGCTTTCTTT	CASWFREGRTEAFF
NA	NA	TRBV6-5	TRBJ2-6	TGTGCCAGCAGTTACTCGATTCAGTCCGGGGCCAACGTCCTGACTTTC	CASSYSIQSGANVLTF
NA	NA	TRBV28	TRBJ2-7	TGTGCCAGCAGTTTGGAAAATGCTAGTAAGCTCTCCTACGAGCAGTACTTC	CASSLENASKLSYEQYF
NA	NA	TRBV7-2	TRBJ2-2	TGTGCCAGCAGCTTAGGGACAGTCCGTTCGAACACCGGGGAGCTGTTTTTT	CASSLGTVRSNTGELFF
NA	NA	TRBV28	TRBJ1-2	TGTGCCAGCAGTACCGAACTGAGCTATGGCTACACCTTC	CASSTELSYGYTF
NA	NA	TRBV19	TRBJ1-2	TGTGCCAGTAGTACAGGGCTTGGGGACTATGGCTACACCTTC	CASSTGLGDYGYTF
NA	TRBD2	TRBV5-3	TRBJ2-7	TGTGCCAGAAGCAACACGGGACTAGCAGGTGAGCAGTACTTC	CARSNTGLAGEQYF
NA	NA	TRBV7-8	TRBJ2-3	TGTGCCAGCAGCCGAGGGGCTAGCACAGATACGCAGTATTTT	CASSRGASTDTQYF
NA	NA	TRBV15	TRBJ1-1	TGTGCCACCAGCAGATCCCGGCTGAGGGAAGCTTTCTTT	CATSRSRLREAFF
NA	NA	TRBV28	TRBJ2-7	TGTGCCAGTTACAGACAGGGAGGAACCTACGAGCAGTACTTC	CASYRQGGTYEQYF
NA	NA	TRBV4-3	TRBJ1-2	TGCGCCAGCAGCCCCTCTGCGGGGAACTTCTATGGCTACACCTTC	CASSPSAGNFYGYTF
NA	NA	TRBV28	TRBJ1-6	TGTGCCAGCAAGACTCTGGGGGCGTGGAATTCACCCCTCCACTTT	CASKTLGAWNSPLHF
NA	NA	TRBV4-3	TRBJ1-6	TGCGCCAGCAGCCAAGGTTCCGGGGGAAATTCACCCCTCCACTTT	CASSQGSGGNSPLHF
NA	NA	TRBV6-6	TRBJ2-5	TGTGCCATCCATGCCGAGGGCTTAGAGACCCAGTACTTC	CAIHAEGLETQYF
NA	NA	TRBV24-1	TRBJ1-2	TGTGCCACCCGGACGGAGGTAGGAGACTACACCTTC	CATRTEVGDYTF
NA	TRBD2	TRBV5-4	TRBJ2-7	TGTGCCAGCAGTCCCCTAGGGGGAGCGGGAGGTTATGTGGGTAGCGAGCAGTACTTC	CASSPLGGAGGYVGSEQYF